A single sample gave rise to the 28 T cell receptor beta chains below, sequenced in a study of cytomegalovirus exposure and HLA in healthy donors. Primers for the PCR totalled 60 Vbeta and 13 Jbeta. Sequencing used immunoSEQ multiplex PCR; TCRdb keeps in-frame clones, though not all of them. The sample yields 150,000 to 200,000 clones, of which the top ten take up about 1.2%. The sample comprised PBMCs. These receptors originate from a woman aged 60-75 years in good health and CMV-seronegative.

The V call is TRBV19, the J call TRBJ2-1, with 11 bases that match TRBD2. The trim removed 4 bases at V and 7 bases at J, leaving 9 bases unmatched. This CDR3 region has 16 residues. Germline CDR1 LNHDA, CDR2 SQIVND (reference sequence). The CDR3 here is CASSTVSGRAWNEQFF. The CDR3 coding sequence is TGTGCCAGTAGTACAGTTAGCGGGAGGGCGTGGAATGAGCAGTTCTTC.

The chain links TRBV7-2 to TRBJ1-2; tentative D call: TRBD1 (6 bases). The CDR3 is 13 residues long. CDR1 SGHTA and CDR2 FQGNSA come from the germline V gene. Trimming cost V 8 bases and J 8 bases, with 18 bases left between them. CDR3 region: CASGQNRESGYTF. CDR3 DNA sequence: TGTGCCAGCGGGCAAAACAGGGAGAGCGGCTACACCTTC.

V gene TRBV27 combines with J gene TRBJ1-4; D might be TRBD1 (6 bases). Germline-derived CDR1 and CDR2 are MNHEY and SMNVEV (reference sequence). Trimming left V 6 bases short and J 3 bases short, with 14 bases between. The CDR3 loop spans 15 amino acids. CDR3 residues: CASSWKPGANEKLFF. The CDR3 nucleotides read TGTGCCAGCAGCTGGAAACCAGGGGCTAATGAAAAACTGTTTTTT.

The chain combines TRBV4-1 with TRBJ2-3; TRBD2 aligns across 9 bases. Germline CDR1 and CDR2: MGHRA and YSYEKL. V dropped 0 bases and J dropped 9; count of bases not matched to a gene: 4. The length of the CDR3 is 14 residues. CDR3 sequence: CASSQELGLATQYF. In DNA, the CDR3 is TGCGCCAGCAGCCAAGAGCTGGGACTAGCCACGCAGTATTTT.

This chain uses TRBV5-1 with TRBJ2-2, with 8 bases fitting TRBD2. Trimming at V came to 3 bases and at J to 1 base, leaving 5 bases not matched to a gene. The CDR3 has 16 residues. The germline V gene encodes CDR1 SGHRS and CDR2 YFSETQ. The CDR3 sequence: CASSSTLAGNTGELFF. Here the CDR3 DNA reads TGCGCCAGCAGCTCCACCCTAGCGGGGAACACCGGGGAGCTGTTTTTT. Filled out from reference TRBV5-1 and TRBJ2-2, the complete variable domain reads KAGVTQTPRYLIKTRGQQVTLSCSPISGHRSVSWYQQTPGQGLQFLFEYFSETQRNKGNFPGRFSGRQFSNSRSEMNVSTLELGDSALYLCASSSTLAGNTGELFFGEGSRLTVL.

The CDR3 region is CASSVGQGYTYEQYF. CDR3 DNA: TGTGCCAGCAGCGTAGGACAGGGGTATACCTACGAGCAGTACTTC. V gene TRBV9 combines with J gene TRBJ2-7; TRBD1 matches 8 bases. The germline gives CDR1 SGDLS, CDR2 YYNGEE. This CDR3 has 15 amino acids. V was pared by 0 bases and J by 2 bases, with 4 bases of the junction left unmatched.

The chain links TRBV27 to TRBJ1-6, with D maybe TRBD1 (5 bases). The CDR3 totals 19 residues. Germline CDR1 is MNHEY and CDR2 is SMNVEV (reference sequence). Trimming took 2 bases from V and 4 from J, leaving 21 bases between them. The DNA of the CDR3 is TGTGCCAGCAGTTTAGTCGCACAGTGGGGACTAAGGTATAATTCACCCCTCCACTTT. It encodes CASSLVAQWGLRYNSPLHF.

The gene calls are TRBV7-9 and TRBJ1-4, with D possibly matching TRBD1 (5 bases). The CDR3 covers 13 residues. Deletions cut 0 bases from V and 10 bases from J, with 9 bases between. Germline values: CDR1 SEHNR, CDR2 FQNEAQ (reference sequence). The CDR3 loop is CASSLATGGKLFF. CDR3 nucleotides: TGTGCCAGCAGCTTAGCGACGGGGGGAAAACTGTTTTTT.

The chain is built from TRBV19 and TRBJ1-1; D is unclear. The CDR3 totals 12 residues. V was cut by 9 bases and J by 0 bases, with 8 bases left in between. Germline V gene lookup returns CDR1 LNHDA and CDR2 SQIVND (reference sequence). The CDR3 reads CASQSVNTEAFF. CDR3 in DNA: TGTGCCAGCCAGTCCGTGAACACTGAAGCTTTCTTT. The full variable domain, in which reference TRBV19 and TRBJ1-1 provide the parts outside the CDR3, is DGGITQSPKYLFRKEGQNVTLSCEQNLNHDAMYWYRQDPGQGLRLIYYSQIVNDFQKGDIAEGYSVSREKKESFPLTVTSAQKNPTAFYLCASQSVNTEAFFGQGTRLTVV.

CDR3 sequence: CSPHRPYTGELFF. DNA of the CDR3: TGCAGCCCTCACAGGCCTTACACCGGGGAGCTGTTTTTT. This sequence joins TRBV29-1 and TRBJ2-2, with a tentative D call TRBD1 (5 bases). Trimming stripped 8 bases from V and 3 bases from J, with 13 bases between. CDR1 is SQVTM and CDR2 is ANQGSEA in the germline V gene. The CDR3 covers 13 residues.

CDR3 DNA: TGTGCCAGCAGCCATCAGGGGGAGGAGTATGGCTACACCTTC. Translated: CASSHQGEEYGYTF. The gene calls are TRBV7-9 and TRBJ1-2, with TRBD1 identical over 7 bases. The J segment lost 5 bases and the V segment lost 5 bases, leaving 8 bases of the junction unmatched. The CDR3 is 14 residues long. In germline, CDR1 is SEHNR, CDR2 FQNEAQ (reference sequence).

CDR3 sequence: CASSGGLYPGNTIYF. The CDR3 DNA follows: TGTGCCAGCTCGGGGGGCCTTTACCCTGGAAACACCATATATTTT. V gene TRBV28 combines with J gene TRBJ1-3, with D perhaps matching TRBD1 (6 bases). Germline V gene data show CDR1 as MDHEN and CDR2 as SYDVKM. Trimming removed 8 bases from V and 2 bases from J, with 16 bases in between. The CDR3 loop spans 15 amino acids.

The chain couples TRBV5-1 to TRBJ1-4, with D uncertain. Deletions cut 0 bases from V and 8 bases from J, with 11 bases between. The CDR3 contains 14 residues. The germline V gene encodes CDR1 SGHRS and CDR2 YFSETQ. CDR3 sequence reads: CASSLGGPGEKLFF. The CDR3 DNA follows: TGCGCCAGCAGCTTGGGAGGGCCCGGGGAAAAACTGTTTTTT.

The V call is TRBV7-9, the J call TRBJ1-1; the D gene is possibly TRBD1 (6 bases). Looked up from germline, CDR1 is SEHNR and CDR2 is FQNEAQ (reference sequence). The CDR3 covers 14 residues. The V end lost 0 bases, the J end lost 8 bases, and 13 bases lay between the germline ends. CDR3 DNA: TGTGCCAGCAGCTTAGCGTCCGTCGGGACAGAAGCTTTCTTT. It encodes CASSLASVGTEAFF.

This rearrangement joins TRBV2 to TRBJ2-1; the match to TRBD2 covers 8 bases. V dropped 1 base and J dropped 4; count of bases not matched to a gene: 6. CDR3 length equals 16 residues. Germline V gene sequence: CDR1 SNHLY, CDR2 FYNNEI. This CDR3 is CASSEDGIAGYNEQFF. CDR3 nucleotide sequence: TGTGCCAGCAGTGAAGACGGAATAGCGGGGTACAATGAGCAGTTCTTC.

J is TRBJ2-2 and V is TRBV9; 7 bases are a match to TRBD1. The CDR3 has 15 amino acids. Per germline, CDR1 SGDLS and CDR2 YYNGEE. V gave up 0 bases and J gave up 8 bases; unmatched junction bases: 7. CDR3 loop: CASSVDRGPLGELFF. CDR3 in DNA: TGTGCCAGCAGCGTAGATAGGGGGCCGCTTGGGGAGCTGTTTTTT.

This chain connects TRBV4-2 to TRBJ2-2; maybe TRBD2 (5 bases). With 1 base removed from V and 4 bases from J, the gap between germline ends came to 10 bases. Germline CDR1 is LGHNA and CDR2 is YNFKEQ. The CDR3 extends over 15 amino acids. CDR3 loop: CASSQANRGTGELFF. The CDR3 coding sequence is TGTGCCAGCAGCCAAGCGAATCGGGGCACCGGGGAGCTGTTTTTT.

The CDR3 nucleotides read TGTGCCAGCAGCTTGGGACAGGTCAACACAGATACGCAGTATTTT. It encodes CASSLGQVNTDTQYF. The genes are TRBV7-6 and TRBJ2-3; TRBD1 aligns across 8 bases. The J segment lost 2 bases and the V segment lost 3 bases, leaving 4 bases of the junction unmatched. The CDR3 has 15 amino acids. CDR1 and CDR2 from the germline V gene are SGHVS and FNYEAQ.

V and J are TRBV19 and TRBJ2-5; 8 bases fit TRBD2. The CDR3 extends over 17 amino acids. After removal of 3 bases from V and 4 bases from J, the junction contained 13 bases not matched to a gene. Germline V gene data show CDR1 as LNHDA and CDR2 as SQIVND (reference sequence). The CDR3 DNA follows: TGTGCCAGTAGTATCCCGGCACGGGCGGGACTAGGAGAGACCCAGTACTTC. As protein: CASSIPARAGLGETQYF. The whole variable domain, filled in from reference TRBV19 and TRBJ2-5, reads DGGITQSPKYLFRKEGQNVTLSCEQNLNHDAMYWYRQDPGQGLRLIYYSQIVNDFQKGDIAEGYSVSREKKESFPLTVTSAQKNPTAFYLCASSIPARAGLGETQYFGPGTRLLVL.

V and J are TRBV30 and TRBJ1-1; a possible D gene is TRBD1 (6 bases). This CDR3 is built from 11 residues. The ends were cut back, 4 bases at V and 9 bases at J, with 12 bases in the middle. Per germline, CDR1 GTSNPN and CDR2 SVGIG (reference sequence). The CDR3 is CAWTRGLKAFF. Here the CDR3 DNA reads TGTGCCTGGACCAGGGGTTTAAAAGCTTTCTTT. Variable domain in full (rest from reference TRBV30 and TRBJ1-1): SQTIHQWPATLVQPVGSPLSLECTVEGTSNPNLYWYRQAAGRGLQLLFYSVGIGQISSEVPQNLSASRPQDRQFILSSKKLLLSDSGFYLCAWTRGLKAFFGQGTRLTVV.

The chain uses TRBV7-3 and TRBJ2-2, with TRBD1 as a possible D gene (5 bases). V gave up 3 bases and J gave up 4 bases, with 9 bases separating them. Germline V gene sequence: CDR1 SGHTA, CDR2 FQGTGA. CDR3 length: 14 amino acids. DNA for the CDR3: TGTGCCAGCAGCTTTCAGGGATCCACCGGGGAGCTGTTTTTT. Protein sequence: CASSFQGSTGELFF.

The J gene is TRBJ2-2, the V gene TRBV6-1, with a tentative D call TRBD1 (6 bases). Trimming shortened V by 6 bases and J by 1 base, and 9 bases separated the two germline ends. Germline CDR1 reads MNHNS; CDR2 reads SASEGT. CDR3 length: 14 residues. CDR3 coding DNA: TGTGCCAGCAGGGAACAGGGGAACACCGGGGAGCTGTTTTTT. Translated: CASREQGNTGELFF.

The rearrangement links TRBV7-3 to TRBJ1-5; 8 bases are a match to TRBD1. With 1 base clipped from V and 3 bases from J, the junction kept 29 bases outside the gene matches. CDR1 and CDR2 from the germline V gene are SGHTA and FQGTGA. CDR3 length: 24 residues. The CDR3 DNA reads TGTGCCAGCAGCTTAATAAGTAAAGGGAATTTTCGGGCAACTTGGGGACAGGTCAATCAGCCCCAGCATTTT. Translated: CASSLISKGNFRATWGQVNQPQHF.

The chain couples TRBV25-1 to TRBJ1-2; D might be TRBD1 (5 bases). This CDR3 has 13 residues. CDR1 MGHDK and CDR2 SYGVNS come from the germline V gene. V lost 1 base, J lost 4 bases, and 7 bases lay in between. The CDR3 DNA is TGTGCCAGCAGTGAATTAGACAGCTATGGCTACACCTTC. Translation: CASSELDSYGYTF.

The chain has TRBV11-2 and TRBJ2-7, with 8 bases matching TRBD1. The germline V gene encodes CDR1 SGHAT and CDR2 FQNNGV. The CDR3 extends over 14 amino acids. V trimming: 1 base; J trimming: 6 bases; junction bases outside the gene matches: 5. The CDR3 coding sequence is TGTGCCAGCAGCTTAGGGACAGGGTTCGTCGAGCAGTACTTC. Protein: CASSLGTGFVEQYF.

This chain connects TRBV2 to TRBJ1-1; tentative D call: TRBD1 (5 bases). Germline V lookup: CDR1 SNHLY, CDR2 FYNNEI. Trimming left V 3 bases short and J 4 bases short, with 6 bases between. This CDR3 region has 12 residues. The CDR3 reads CASSDGATEAFF. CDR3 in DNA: TGTGCCAGCAGTGATGGGGCCACTGAAGCTTTCTTT.

The CDR3 sequence: CASSLGVSGQPQHF. CDR3 DNA: TGTGCCAGCAGCTTAGGGGTCTCGGGACAGCCCCAGCATTTT. This sequence joins TRBV7-2 and TRBJ1-5, with D unclear. The CDR3 has 14 amino acids. CDR1 is SGHTA and CDR2 is FQGNSA in the germline V gene. V was trimmed by 1 base and J by 7 bases, leaving 11 bases between them.

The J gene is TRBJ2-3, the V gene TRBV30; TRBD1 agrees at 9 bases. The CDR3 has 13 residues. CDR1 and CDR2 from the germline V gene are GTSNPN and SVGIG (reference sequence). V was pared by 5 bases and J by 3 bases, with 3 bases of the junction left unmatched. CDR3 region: CAWETGGTDTQYF. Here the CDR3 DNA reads TGTGCCTGGGAGACAGGGGGAACAGATACGCAGTATTTT.